The 25 T cell receptor beta chains reported below all come from one sample, sequenced in a study of vaccination effects on CD4 cells after COVID-19. This table comes from immunoSEQ multiplex PCR, and its TCRdb copy is limited to in-frame clones, with some not included. The table has tens of thousands of clones, roughly four fifths seen once. These receptors have no known antigen. With around ten days of culture completed, CD4+ T cells were isolated. All study participants received two doses of BNT162b2 or mRNA-1273 vaccine. The sequenced sample was CD4+ T cells from PBMCs cultured without peptide, obtained after COVID-19 vaccination. These TCRs come from a human donor who received a COVID-19 vaccine.

This clone was found a few times. V and J are TRBV28 and TRBJ1-3, with D perhaps TRBD1 (5 bases). The CDR3 is 14 amino acids. Germline lookup yields CDR1 MDHEN and CDR2 SYDVKM. V gave up 4 bases and J gave up 6 bases, with 13 bases separating them. Written as DNA, the CDR3 is TGTGCCAGCAGTTGGCCAGGGCCAGAAAACACCATATATTTT. Translated: CASSWPGPENTIYF.

The chain joins TRBV6-6 to TRBJ1-5; possible D gene TRBD1, 5 bases. Germline values: CDR1 MNHNY, CDR2 SVGAGI (reference sequence). The V end was cut by 6 bases, the J end by 0 bases, with 15 bases between. This CDR3 spans 16 amino acids. The CDR3 sequence: CASSWGGPSSNQPQHF. CDR3 nucleotide sequence: TGTGCCAGCAGCTGGGGGGGACCTAGTAGCAATCAGCCCCAGCATTTT.

The rearrangement joins TRBV9 to TRBJ2-2; weak D call: TRBD1 (6 bases). This CDR3 is built from 16 residues. The germline gives CDR1 SGDLS, CDR2 YYNGEE. V was clipped by 4 bases and J by 4 bases, with 17 bases between them. The DNA for the CDR3 is TGTGCCAGCAGCCACCCACAGGGATCGGGCACCGGGGAGCTGTTTTTT. Translating it yields CASSHPQGSGTGELFF.

The chain employs TRBV18 and TRBJ2-5, with 7 bases matching TRBD1. V dropped 6 bases and J dropped 2; count of bases not matched to a gene: 3. Germline CDR1 and CDR2: KGHSH and LQKENI. The length of the CDR3 is 13 residues. CDR3 nucleotide sequence: TGTGCCAGCTCGCAGGGACAGCAAGAGACCCAGTACTTC. It yields the protein CASSQGQQETQYF.

V is TRBV27 and J is TRBJ1-2, with D possibly matching TRBD1 (6 bases). Deletions cut 4 bases from V and 4 bases from J, with 13 bases between. Germline loops: CDR1 MNHEY, CDR2 SMNVEV (reference sequence). The CDR3 length is 14 residues. The CDR3 loop reads CASSSPGAAYGYTF. CDR3 in DNA: TGTGCCAGCAGTTCTCCAGGGGCGGCCTATGGCTACACCTTC.

This chain links TRBV5-4 with TRBJ2-1; TRBD1 matches 9 bases. Trimming at V came to 1 base and at J to 8 bases, leaving 13 bases not matched to a gene. Looked up from germline, CDR1 is SGHNT and CDR2 is YYREEE (reference sequence). The length of the CDR3 is 17 residues. The CDR3 DNA sequence: TGTGCCAGCAGCTTGCTCTCACCGGGACAGGGCGTCGATGAGCAGTTCTTC. Translated: CASSLLSPGQGVDEQFF. The complete variable domain, with remaining parts taken from reference TRBV5-4 and TRBJ2-1, reads ETGVTQSPTHLIKTRGQQVTLRCSSQSGHNTVSWYQQALGQGPQFIFQYYREEENGRGNFPPRFSGLQFPNYSSELNVNALELDDSALYLCASSLLSPGQGVDEQFFGPGTRLTVL.

V and J are TRBV3-1 (or the pseudogene TRBV3-2) and TRBJ2-1; TRBD1 agrees at 9 bases. This CDR3 region has 15 residues. Germline CDR1 reads LGHDT; CDR2 reads YNNKEL (reference sequence). The V segment lost 4 bases and the J segment 7 bases; nucleotides outside the gene matches: 8. The CDR3 DNA follows: TGTGCCAGCAGCCTGAGGGGACAGGGTGTAAATGAGCAGTTCTTC. It encodes CASSLRGQGVNEQFF.

This clone showed up just a few times. The chain couples TRBV4-1 to TRBJ2-5, with 7 bases lining up with TRBD1. This CDR3 is 14 amino acids long. V lost 4 bases to trimming and J lost 1 base; unmatched junction nucleotides: 3. Looked up from germline, CDR1 is MGHRA and CDR2 is YSYEKL. The CDR3 here is CASSLGQAQETQYF. Written as DNA, the CDR3 is TGCGCCAGCAGCCTCGGACAGGCCCAAGAGACCCAGTACTTC.

V usage is TRBV4-3 and J usage is TRBJ1-2, with D possibly TRBD1 on 5 matching bases. Germline assignment: CDR1 LGHNA and CDR2 YSLEER. CDR3 length equals 14 residues. V lost 3 bases, J lost 3 bases, and 11 bases lay in between. The CDR3 loop is CASSHRDADYGYTF. DNA of the CDR3: TGCGCCAGCAGCCACCGGGACGCCGACTATGGCTACACCTTC.

The chain uses TRBV6-1 and TRBJ2-5; the D gene is possibly TRBD2 (6 bases). The length of the CDR3 is 16 residues. Per the germline V gene, CDR1 is MNHNS and CDR2 is SASEGT. The ends were cut back, 0 bases at V and 0 bases at J, with 11 bases in the middle. CDR3 DNA sequence: TGTGCCAGCAGTGAAGCAGCGGCGGGGTACCAAGAGACCCAGTACTTC. This translates into CASSEAAAGYQETQYF.

The gene calls are TRBV29-1 and TRBJ1-2; D uncertain. CDR3 size: 14 residues. CDR1 SQVTM and CDR2 ANQGSEA come from the germline V gene. V lost 3 bases and J 2 bases, leaving 13 bases between the germline ends. The CDR3 sequence is CSVDLESTNYGYTF. Here the CDR3 DNA reads TGCAGCGTTGATCTCGAGTCCACCAACTATGGCTACACCTTC.

Only one count was recorded for this clone. The CDR3 loop reads CASSLGGLKQYNEQFF. DNA for the CDR3: TGCGCCAGCAGCTTGGGAGGGCTCAAACAATACAATGAGCAGTTCTTC. This sequence joins TRBV5-1 and TRBJ2-1; D is possibly TRBD2 (5 bases). CDR3 length equals 16 residues. Trimming removed 0 bases from V and 4 bases from J, with 14 bases in between. Germline V lookup: CDR1 SGHRS, CDR2 YFSETQ.

The CDR3 region has the DNA TGTGCCTGGGGCGTCGGGGGCCATGGCTACACCTTC. Encoded protein: CAWGVGGHGYTF. The chain carries TRBV30 and TRBJ1-2; a weak D match, TRBD1 (6 bases). Germline V gene lookup returns CDR1 GTSNPN and CDR2 SVGIG (reference sequence). V dropped 5 bases and J dropped 6 bases, with 13 bases sitting between them. This CDR3 is built from 12 residues.

The gene calls are TRBV6-1 and TRBJ1-3, with unresolved D. CDR1 and CDR2 from the germline V gene are MNHNS and SASEGT. Trimming removed 1 base at V and 0 bases at J, with 16 bases between. The CDR3 loop spans 18 amino acids. The CDR3 region is CASSEVRSRKSSGNTIYF. Here the CDR3 DNA reads TGTGCCAGCAGTGAAGTGAGGAGTCGAAAGAGCTCTGGAAACACCATATATTTT.

The chain has TRBV9 and TRBJ1-6; D gene ambiguous. The length of the CDR3 is 16 residues. V was cut by 0 bases and J by 9 bases, with 16 bases left in between. CDR1 and CDR2 (germline): SGDLS, YYNGEE. CDR3 nucleotide sequence: TGTGCCAGCAGCGTAGGGTATACGGCAGGAGGTTCACCCCTCCACTTT. It encodes CASSVGYTAGGSPLHF.

This clone is termed medium-sized. The chain couples TRBV7-9 to TRBJ1-2, with a weak D call TRBD1 (6 bases). The V gene's germline CDR1 is SEHNR and CDR2 FQNEAQ (reference sequence). V dropped 5 bases and J dropped 14 bases, with 15 bases sitting between them. The CDR3 sequence is 11 residues long. The CDR3, as DNA: TGTGCCAGCAGCACGACAGGACCCAGTACCTTC. Translating it yields CASSTTGPSTF.

The rearrangement joins TRBV7-9 to TRBJ2-1; 7 bases agree with TRBD1. The CDR3 covers 15 residues. Germline V gene sequence: CDR1 SEHNR, CDR2 FQNEAQ (reference sequence). The J segment lost 3 bases and the V segment lost 2 bases, leaving 4 bases of the junction unmatched. Here the CDR3 reads CASSLNRGRYNEQFF. CDR3 sequence (DNA): TGTGCCAGCAGCTTAAACAGGGGACGCTACAATGAGCAGTTCTTC.

J is TRBJ1-4 and V is TRBV30; unclear D gene. The CDR3 length is 16 residues. Germline CDR1 is GTSNPN and CDR2 is SVGIG (reference sequence). V was pared by 1 base and J by 5 bases, with 17 bases between. CDR3 loop: CAWSADRTRKNEKLFF. The CDR3, as DNA: TGTGCCTGGAGTGCGGACCGTACCAGGAAGAATGAAAAACTGTTTTTT.

V usage is TRBV18 and J usage is TRBJ2-3, with D hard to call. V dropped 3 bases and J dropped 2 bases, with 9 bases sitting between them. Germline assignment: CDR1 KGHSH and CDR2 LQKENI. This CDR3 has 14 amino acids. The CDR3 sequence: CASSPWGITDTQYF. The CDR3 nucleotides read TGTGCCAGCTCACCTTGGGGTATCACAGATACGCAGTATTTT.

This chain links TRBV12-5 with TRBJ1-5; no definite D call. Trimming left V 4 bases short and J 0 bases short, with 10 bases between. Looked up from germline, CDR1 is LGHNT and CDR2 is FRNRAP. The CDR3 has 15 residues. This CDR3 reads CASGYWTDSNQPQHF. Written as DNA, the CDR3 is TGTGCTAGTGGTTATTGGACCGATAGCAATCAGCCCCAGCATTTT. The variable domain in full, completed from reference TRBV12-5 and TRBJ1-5, reads DARVTQTPRHKVTEMGQEVTMRCQPILGHNTVFWYRQTMMQGLELLAYFRNRAPLDDSGMPKDRFSAEMPDATLATLKIQPSEPRDSAVYFCASGYWTDSNQPQHFGDGTRLSIL.

This chain connects TRBV29-1 to TRBJ2-3; D is perhaps TRBD2 (6 bases). Between the trimmed V and J ends, which lost 1 base and 10 bases, there was a span of 18 bases. Germline V gives CDR1 SQVTM, CDR2 ANQGSEA. The CDR3 runs 14 residues. In nucleotides, the CDR3 is TGCAGCGTTGAAGGCCGCGGGGAAGTAGGGTCGCAGTATTTT. This codes for CSVEGRGEVGSQYF.

This chain uses TRBV18 with TRBJ2-1; the match to TRBD2 covers 14 bases. CDR1 KGHSH and CDR2 LQKENI come from the germline V gene. The CDR3 is made up of 22 amino acids. Trimming removed 0 bases from V and 4 bases from J; junction bases left unmatched: 17. The CDR3 DNA sequence: TGTGCCAGCTCACCACCGTCATTTGCGGGACTAGCGGGGGCCATGGGTTACAATGAGCAGTTCTTC. It translates to CASSPPSFAGLAGAMGYNEQFF.

Here the CDR3 reads CASSAHTGTDTQYF. Written as DNA, the CDR3 is TGTGCCAGCAGCGCCCATACAGGCACAGATACGCAGTATTTT. The rearrangement joins TRBV7-9 to TRBJ2-3, with D uncertain. Trimming left V 5 bases short and J 1 base short, with 10 bases between. The germline gives CDR1 SEHNR, CDR2 FQNEAQ (reference sequence). The length of the CDR3 is 14 residues.

The rearrangement uses TRBV24-1 and TRBJ2-7; D may be TRBD1 (7 bases). Deletions cut 4 bases from V and 7 bases from J, with 16 bases between. The CDR3 length is 14 residues. Germline assignment: CDR1 KGHDR and CDR2 SFDVKD. The CDR3 DNA sequence: TGTGCCACCAGTGACCGACAGGGACTTAAGGAGCAGTACGTC. It codes for CATSDRQGLKEQYV.

The rearrangement joins TRBV27 to TRBJ2-7; D possibly corresponds to TRBD2 (6 bases). The CDR3 length is 12 residues. The germline V and J ends were trimmed by 3 bases and 5 bases, with 8 bases remaining between them. CDR1 and CDR2 (germline): MNHEY, SMNVEV (reference sequence). CDR3 region: CASSFGRHEQYV. The CDR3 DNA follows: TGTGCCAGCAGTTTTGGGAGGCACGAGCAGTACGTC.